These 32 T cell receptor beta chains were sequenced from one sample in a study of blood T cell repertoires in COVID-19. Clones were sequenced by immunoSEQ multiplex PCR, and TCRdb holds only the in-frame ones, with some missing. The table shows around 67,000 clones, with 80% to 90% occurring only once. Sequencing input: peripheral blood. The receptors stem from a human donor in a cohort sampled during active COVID-19.

In its sample, this clone was seen a few times. The gene calls are TRBV29-1 and TRBJ1-1, with D possibly matching TRBD1 (6 bases). V was trimmed by 7 bases and J by 8 bases, leaving 17 bases between them. CDR1 and CDR2 from the germline V gene are SQVTM and ANQGSEA. The CDR3 is 12 residues long. CDR3: CSAEGGAREAFF. DNA for the CDR3: TGCAGCGCCGAGGGGGGGGCCCGGGAAGCTTTCTTT.

The rearrangement joins TRBV6-5 to TRBJ2-1, with 9 bases aligning to TRBD2. CDR1 is MNHEY, CDR2 SVGAGI, per germline. This CDR3 contains 14 residues. Trimming removed 6 bases from V and 9 bases from J; junction bases left unmatched: 9. In nucleotides, the CDR3 is TGTGCCAGCAGCTGGGCTAGCGGGGCAGGTGAGCAGTTCTTC. It codes for CASSWASGAGEQFF.

The rearrangement uses TRBV10-3 and TRBJ2-7; a possible D gene is TRBD1 (5 bases). The CDR3 is made up of 17 amino acids. The V gene's germline CDR1 is ENHRY and CDR2 SYGVKD. V was shortened by 0 bases and J by 6 bases, with 21 bases between the two germline ends. The CDR3 sequence: CAISESFIGQGIGEQYF. DNA for the CDR3: TGTGCCATCAGTGAGTCTTTCATCGGGCAGGGAATTGGCGAGCAGTACTTC.

The chain recombines TRBV19 with TRBJ2-5; TRBD2 matches 10 bases. V shed 1 base and J 5 bases; nucleotides not matched to a gene: 7. The CDR3 length is 16 residues. Germline V CDR1 and CDR2: LNHDA, SQIVND (reference sequence). CDR3 coding DNA: TGTGCCAGTAGTATAGTCCCTCTAGCGGGAGCTGAGACCCAGTACTTC. As protein: CASSIVPLAGAETQYF.

This chain connects TRBV18 to TRBJ2-2; no definite D call. This CDR3 is 14 amino acids long. CDR1 KGHSH and CDR2 LQKENI come from the germline V gene. V lost 3 bases and J 0 bases, leaving 5 bases between the germline ends. As DNA, the CDR3 is TGTGCCAGCTCACCCCCTTCGAACACCGGGGAGCTGTTTTTT. It translates to CASSPPSNTGELFF. Based on the CDR3 plus reference TRBV18 and TRBJ2-2, the full variable domain is NAGVMQNPRHLVRRRGQEARLRCSPMKGHSHVYWYRQLPEEGLKFMVYLQKENIIDESGMPKERFSAEFPKEGPSILRIQQVVRGDSAAYFCASSPPSNTGELFFGEGSRLTVL.

The rearrangement links TRBV7-8 to TRBJ2-5; D is possibly TRBD2 (6 bases). The CDR3 is made up of 16 amino acids. CDR1 and CDR2 (germline): SGHVS, FQNEAQ. V was pared by 1 base and J by 2 bases, with 14 bases between. CDR3 coding DNA: TGTGCCAGCAGCTTAGTGGGGGGAGTAGGGCAAGAGACCCAGTACTTC. This gives the protein CASSLVGGVGQETQYF.

This chain uses TRBV30 with TRBJ1-3; D is unclear. From germline, CDR1 is GTSNPN and CDR2 SVGIG (reference sequence). There are 15 residues in the CDR3. Trimming shortened V by 7 bases and J by 4 bases, and 20 bases separated the two germline ends. The CDR3 DNA is TGTGCCTCACCACCTGGGAGGGTGCAAGGAAACACCATATATTTT. Amino acid sequence: CASPPGRVQGNTIYF. Using reference TRBV30 and TRBJ1-3 for the parts outside the CDR3, the full variable domain is SQTIHQWPATLVQPVGSPLSLECTVEGTSNPNLYWYRQAAGRGLQLLFYSVGIGQISSEVPQNLSASRPQDRQFILSSKKLLLSDSGFYLCASPPGRVQGNTIYFGEGSWLTVV.

The chain recombines TRBV7-2 with TRBJ1-5, with D perhaps matching TRBD1 (5 bases). The CDR3 is 16 amino acids. V dropped 5 bases and J dropped 2 bases, with 16 bases sitting between them. Per germline, CDR1 SGHTA and CDR2 FQGNSA. The CDR3 here is CASSPGVGGGNQPQHF. The CDR3 nucleotides are TGTGCCAGCAGCCCGGGGGTGGGCGGGGGCAATCAGCCCCAGCATTTT.

This clone was counted once. The chain recombines TRBV7-9 with TRBJ1-4; the match to TRBD1 covers 7 bases. Germline CDR1 is SEHNR and CDR2 is FQNEAQ (reference sequence). The CDR3 consists of 15 residues. V lost 6 bases, J lost 8 bases, and 12 bases stayed unmatched. This CDR3 is CASRQTGAPGEKLFF. The CDR3, as DNA: TGTGCCAGCAGGCAAACAGGGGCCCCTGGAGAAAAACTGTTTTTT.

This chain joins TRBV5-1 and TRBJ2-3, with D maybe TRBD2 (6 bases). The germline V and J ends were trimmed by 4 bases and 2 bases, with 11 bases remaining between them. CDR3 length: 14 amino acids. Per germline, CDR1 SGHRS and CDR2 YFSETQ. The CDR3 region is CASSLGGTTDTQYF. CDR3 DNA: TGCGCCAGCAGCCTGGGCGGGACCACAGATACGCAGTATTTT.

This chain uses TRBV18 with TRBJ2-7; 8 positions agree with TRBD2. The V gene's germline CDR1 is KGHSH and CDR2 LQKENI. CDR3 length: 14 amino acids. V shed 4 bases and J 6 bases; nucleotides not matched to a gene: 8. Here the CDR3 reads CASSRAAGGLEQYF. The CDR3 region has the DNA TGTGCCAGCTCACGTGCGGCGGGAGGTCTCGAGCAGTACTTC. The full variable domain, rest sourced from reference TRBV18 and TRBJ2-7, is NAGVMQNPRHLVRRRGQEARLRCSPMKGHSHVYWYRQLPEEGLKFMVYLQKENIIDESGMPKERFSAEFPKEGPSILRIQQVVRGDSAAYFCASSRAAGGLEQYFGPGTRLTVT.

The chain joins TRBV28 to TRBJ2-2, with no clear D. V was cut by 6 bases and J by 7 bases, with 12 bases left in between. Germline CDR1 MDHEN, CDR2 SYDVKM. The CDR3 sequence is 13 residues long. CDR3 amino acids: CASSFTTGGELFF. CDR3 bases: TGTGCCAGCAGCTTTACGACTGGCGGGGAGCTGTTTTTT.

V is TRBV7-8 and J is TRBJ1-4; TRBD1 agrees at 8 bases. The germline V gene encodes CDR1 SGHVS and CDR2 FQNEAQ. J was trimmed by 7 bases and V by 5 bases; bases with no gene match: 9. The CDR3 covers 15 residues. The chain's CDR3 is CASSPSPTGVEKLFF. The CDR3 DNA reads as TGTGCCAGCAGCCCAAGCCCGACAGGGGTTGAAAAACTGTTTTTT.

This chain links TRBV4-3 with TRBJ2-1, with D perhaps matching TRBD2 (6 bases). This CDR3 is built from 13 residues. Trimming pared 4 bases from V and 9 bases from J, leaving 13 bases between. Germline loops: CDR1 LGHNA, CDR2 YSLEER. The CDR3 nucleotides read TGCGCCAGCAGCCGGGACGTGGGGGGTGAGCAGTTCTTC. Amino acid sequence: CASSRDVGGEQFF.

The count of this clone is one. The V and J genes are TRBV4-3 and TRBJ1-5; D is uncertain. Germline assignment: CDR1 LGHNA and CDR2 YSLEER. The CDR3 runs 14 residues. The V and J ends lost 3 bases and 3 bases respectively, with 9 bases between them. The CDR3 DNA reads TGCGCCAGCAGCCAGGCAATTTTCAATCAGCCCCAGCATTTT. Amino acids: CASSQAIFNQPQHF.

The chain links TRBV6-5 to TRBJ2-2; possible D gene TRBD1, 5 bases. The CDR3 loop spans 14 amino acids. CDR1 is MNHEY and CDR2 is SVGAGI in the germline V gene. V shed 8 bases and J shed 4 bases, with 14 bases lying between them. The CDR3 bases are TGTGCCAGCGAAAGATTAGGGGTCACCGGGGAGCTGTTTTTT. Protein: CASERLGVTGELFF.

The CDR3 sequence is CAISTDFNEQFF. In DNA form, the CDR3 reads TGCGCCATCTCGACGGACTTCAATGAGCAGTTCTTC. The chain recombines TRBV5-1 with TRBJ2-1; TRBD2 might be the D (5 bases). Germline CDR1 reads SGHRS; CDR2 reads YFSETQ. Trimming left V 9 bases short and J 6 bases short, with 13 bases between. The CDR3 contains 12 residues.

The V and J genes are TRBV7-8 and TRBJ1-1; D gene unclear. CDR1 is SGHVS and CDR2 is FQNEAQ in the germline V gene. There are 13 residues in the CDR3. V was shortened by 2 bases and J by 4 bases, with 8 bases between the two germline ends. The CDR3 DNA follows: TGTGCCAGCAGCTTAAACGGGATCACTGAAGCTTTCTTT. Its protein is CASSLNGITEAFF.

The rearrangement uses TRBV28 and TRBJ1-1; possibly TRBD1 for D (6 bases). The ends were cut back, 9 bases at V and 6 bases at J, with 14 bases in the middle. The CDR3 consists of 12 residues. Germline V lookup: CDR1 MDHEN, CDR2 SYDVKM. Here the CDR3 DNA reads TGTGCCAGTGGGCCAGGGGTACCTGAAGCTTTCTTT. This gives the protein CASGPGVPEAFF.

The rearrangement joins TRBV5-1 to TRBJ2-5; TRBD2 agrees at 9 bases. V trimming: 4 bases; J trimming: 6 bases; junction bases outside the gene matches: 7. CDR3 size: 14 residues. The germline gives CDR1 SGHRS, CDR2 YFSETQ. In nucleotides, the CDR3 is TGCGCCAGCAGCCTAGTAGCGGGAGAGAAGACCCAGTACTTC. It encodes CASSLVAGEKTQYF. Full variable domain (remainder filled in from reference TRBV5-1 and TRBJ2-5): KAGVTQTPRYLIKTRGQQVTLSCSPISGHRSVSWYQQTPGQGLQFLFEYFSETQRNKGNFPGRFSGRQFSNSRSEMNVSTLELGDSALYLCASSLVAGEKTQYFGPGTRLLVL.

The J gene is TRBJ2-6, the V gene TRBV24-1, with D perhaps matching TRBD2 (5 bases). Germline assignment: CDR1 KGHDR and CDR2 SFDVKD. This CDR3 spans 19 amino acids. Deletions cut 2 bases from V and 2 bases from J, with 18 bases between. CDR3 in amino acids: CATSDSISGRRTGANVLTF. DNA for the CDR3: TGTGCCACCAGTGATTCAATCAGCGGCAGACGAACTGGGGCCAACGTCCTGACTTTC.

The chain carries TRBV6-4 and TRBJ2-1; 10 bases are a match to TRBD2. This CDR3 has 15 amino acids. V trimming: 5 bases; J trimming: 7 bases; junction bases outside the gene matches: 8. Germline V CDR1 and CDR2: MRHNA, SNTAGT. CDR3 region: CASSYIAGGRNEQFF. CDR3 sequence (DNA): TGTGCCAGCAGTTATATAGCGGGAGGTAGGAATGAGCAGTTCTTC.

This clone was counted at least ten times. The CDR3, as DNA: TGTGCCAGCAGGGGGGACTCAGGGTCTCCCTATGGCTACACCTTC. The encoded protein is CASRGDSGSPYGYTF. J is TRBJ1-2 and V is TRBV6-5, with TRBD1 as a possible D gene (5 bases). The CDR3 contains 15 residues. Trimming pared 6 bases from V and 4 bases from J, leaving 18 bases between. Germline CDR1 MNHEY, CDR2 SVGAGI.

J is TRBJ2-7 and V is TRBV2, with a possible D match to TRBD1 (6 bases). Trimming removed 7 bases at V and 5 bases at J, with 18 bases between. Germline V gene data show CDR1 as SNHLY and CDR2 as FYNNEI. This CDR3 contains 14 residues. The CDR3 here is CASNVVQGYHEQYF. In DNA, the CDR3 is TGTGCCAGCAACGTCGTACAGGGCTATCACGAGCAGTACTTC.

The CDR3 protein is CATRGEGATGELFF. CDR3 coding DNA: TGTGCCACCAGAGGGGAAGGGGCAACCGGGGAGCTGTTTTTT. This chain uses TRBV24-1 with TRBJ2-2, with a weak D call TRBD1 (5 bases). This CDR3 contains 14 residues. Germline V gene data show CDR1 as KGHDR and CDR2 as SFDVKD. Trimming pared 7 bases from V and 5 bases from J, leaving 13 bases between.

This clone was seen once. This rearrangement joins TRBV24-1 to TRBJ2-1; D gene ambiguous. The CDR3 is 13 residues long. Germline CDR1 KGHDR, CDR2 SFDVKD. V was clipped by 2 bases and J by 6 bases, with 7 bases between them. The CDR3 coding sequence is TGTGCCACCAGTGATTCGTCGGTCAATGAGCAGTTCTTC. The encoded protein is CATSDSSVNEQFF.

The rearrangement uses TRBV19 and TRBJ2-2; 7 bases align to TRBD2. Germline V lookup: CDR1 LNHDA, CDR2 SQIVND (reference sequence). V was pared by 4 bases and J by 1 base, with 0 bases of the junction left unmatched. The CDR3 is made up of 14 amino acids. This CDR3 reads CASSTGGNTGELFF. The DNA for the CDR3 is TGTGCCAGTAGTACGGGAGGGAACACCGGGGAGCTGTTTTTT.

The chain joins TRBV18 to TRBJ2-1; possible D gene TRBD2, 5 bases. The germline CDR1 and CDR2 sequences are KGHSH and LQKENI. The length of the CDR3 is 15 residues. V shed 4 bases and J shed 0 bases, with 10 bases lying between them. In nucleotides, the CDR3 is TGTGCCAGCTCACTAAGCGGACGCTCCTACAATGAGCAGTTCTTC. It specifies CASSLSGRSYNEQFF.

This chain's CDR3 is CASSDAGFFPVPYEQYF. The CDR3 region has the DNA TGTGCCAGCAGTGACGCGGGGTTCTTTCCGGTTCCCTACGAGCAGTACTTC. This rearrangement joins TRBV6-4 to TRBJ2-7; a possible D gene is TRBD2 (6 bases). Germline CDR1 and CDR2: MRHNA and SNTAGT. There are 17 residues in the CDR3. The germline V and J ends were trimmed by 2 bases and 2 bases, with 19 bases remaining between them.

The chain combines TRBV27 with TRBJ2-7, with 9 bases lining up with TRBD1. This CDR3 is 14 amino acids long. CDR1 and CDR2 (germline): MNHEY, SMNVEV (reference sequence). V shed 3 bases and J 3 bases; nucleotides not matched to a gene: 3. In DNA, the CDR3 is TGTGCCAGCAGTTTGGGGACAGGGAACTACGAGCAGTACTTC. As protein: CASSLGTGNYEQYF.

The chain couples TRBV5-6 to TRBJ1-2; no reliable D call. The CDR3 covers 16 residues. V lost 0 bases and J lost 4, with 16 bases in between. Germline V gene lookup returns CDR1 SGHDT and CDR2 YYEEEE. Here the CDR3 reads CASSLAELIQLYGYTF. The CDR3 DNA sequence: TGTGCCAGCAGCTTGGCCGAGTTGATACAGCTCTATGGCTACACCTTC.

V and J are TRBV19 and TRBJ1-4, with D hard to call. Trimming cost V 2 bases and J 8 bases, with 15 bases left between them. Germline lookup yields CDR1 LNHDA and CDR2 SQIVND (reference sequence). This CDR3 is built from 15 residues. The CDR3 DNA is TGTGCCAGTAGTATAAGGTGGGGAGGTCGCGAAAAACTGTTTTTT. Translated, it gives CASSIRWGGREKLFF.